Below are 12 T cell receptor beta chains sequenced from a single sample in a study of cytomegalovirus exposure and HLA in healthy donors. It was with 60 Vbeta and 13 Jbeta primers that the PCR ran. Profiling relied on immunoSEQ multiplex PCR, and the TCRdb table lists in-frame clones only, not all of them. The listing records tens of thousands of clones. The sample consisted of PBMCs. The receptors stem from a woman in her 30s in good health and CMV-seronegative.

The genes are TRBV19 and TRBJ1-5; 8 bases line up with TRBD1. The V segment lost 6 bases and the J segment 0 bases; nucleotides outside the gene matches: 4. The CDR3 extends over 15 amino acids. The germline V gene encodes CDR1 LNHDA and CDR2 SQIVND (reference sequence). CDR3 in amino acids: CASSLTGVSNQPQHF. The CDR3 DNA sequence: TGTGCCAGTAGCCTGACAGGGGTTAGCAATCAGCCCCAGCATTTT. The full variable domain, rest sourced from reference TRBV19 and TRBJ1-5, is DGGITQSPKYLFRKEGQNVTLSCEQNLNHDAMYWYRQDPGQGLRLIYYSQIVNDFQKGDIAEGYSVSREKKESFPLTVTSAQKNPTAFYLCASSLTGVSNQPQHFGDGTRLSIL.

Notes on this clone: Other DNA sequences within the sample encode an identical CDR3. The chain uses TRBV27 and TRBJ2-1; 7 positions agree with TRBD1. Germline V gene sequence: CDR1 MNHEY, CDR2 SMNVEV (reference sequence). With 1 base clipped from V and 3 bases from J, the junction kept 3 bases outside the gene matches. CDR3 length: 15 amino acids. CDR3 amino acids: CASSLYRTGYNEQFF. CDR3 DNA: TGTGCCAGCAGTTTATACCGGACAGGCTACAATGAGCAGTTCTTC.

V and J are TRBV19 and TRBJ2-6, with 12 bases lining up with TRBD1. Trimming at V came to 5 bases and at J to 3 bases, leaving 5 bases not matched to a gene. This CDR3 comprises 17 residues. CDR1 LNHDA and CDR2 SQIVND come from the germline V gene (reference sequence). The CDR3, as DNA: TGTGCCAGTAGTCTGGGACAGGGGGCCGGTGGGGCCAACGTCCTGACTTTC. Protein: CASSLGQGAGGANVLTF.

The chain couples TRBV7-2 to TRBJ2-5; D ambiguous. V dropped 6 bases and J dropped 3 bases, with 5 bases sitting between them. Germline CDR1 reads SGHTA; CDR2 reads FQGNSA. CDR3 size: 11 residues. CDR3 protein: CASSSEETQYF. CDR3 bases: TGTGCCAGCAGTTCGGAAGAGACCCAGTACTTC.

This sequence joins TRBV6-1 and TRBJ2-1, with 8 bases aligning to TRBD2. V lost 7 bases and J lost 1; bases outside the gene matches: 6. This CDR3 region has 15 residues. Germline V gene data show CDR1 as MNHNS and CDR2 as SASEGT. DNA of the CDR3: TGTGCCAGCACCCCCCGGGGGGGTTCCTACAATGAGCAGTTCTTC. This encodes CASTPRGGSYNEQFF.

The chain carries TRBV4-1 and TRBJ1-6, with D unclear. The germline V and J ends were trimmed by 0 bases and 7 bases, with 7 bases remaining between them. The CDR3 loop spans 14 amino acids. Germline loops: CDR1 MGHRA, CDR2 YSYEKL. The CDR3 nucleotides are TGCGCCAGCAGCCAAGACCTGGCCAATTCACCCCTCCACTTT. It yields the protein CASSQDLANSPLHF.

The V and J genes are TRBV28 and TRBJ2-2; 14 bases are a match to TRBD2. CDR1 and CDR2 from the germline V gene are MDHEN and SYDVKM. The CDR3 is 16 amino acids. With 6 bases clipped from V and 6 bases from J, the junction kept 6 bases outside the gene matches. CDR3 DNA sequence: TGTGCCAGCAGGCCGACTAGCGGGAGGGAAGCCGGGGAGCTGTTTTTT. Translation gives CASRPTSGREAGELFF. Complete variable domain (other parts from reference TRBV28 and TRBJ2-2): DVKVTQSSRYLVKRTGEKVFLECVQDMDHENMFWYRQDPGLGLRLIYFSYDVKMKEKGDIPEGYSVSREKKERFSLILESASTNQTSMYLCASRPTSGREAGELFFGEGSRLTVL.

The chain carries TRBV9 and TRBJ1-1; TRBD1 might be the D (6 bases). The CDR3 has 15 residues. V was clipped by 3 bases and J by 1 base, with 13 bases between them. Germline values: CDR1 SGDLS, CDR2 YYNGEE. This CDR3 is CASSALQGSNTEAFF. The CDR3 bases are TGTGCCAGCAGCGCCCTACAGGGATCGAACACTGAAGCTTTCTTT.

The chain joins TRBV2 to TRBJ2-1; 7 bases fit TRBD2. Germline V gene data show CDR1 as SNHLY and CDR2 as FYNNEI. The CDR3 has 14 residues. The J segment lost 8 bases and the V segment lost 4 bases, leaving 8 bases of the junction unmatched. The CDR3 DNA reads as TGTGCCAGCAGTGGGACTAGTCTTGGCGATGAGCAGTTCTTC. Translation: CASSGTSLGDEQFF.

The chain recombines TRBV15 with TRBJ2-2; TRBD2 agrees at 15 bases. CDR3 length: 16 residues. Germline V lookup: CDR1 LNHNV, CDR2 YYDKDF (reference sequence). The V segment lost 3 bases and the J segment 7 bases; nucleotides outside the gene matches: 3. CDR3 coding DNA: TGTGCCACCAGCAGGGGGACTAGCGGGGGGAACGGGGAGCTGTTTTTT. Translation: CATSRGTSGGNGELFF.

J is TRBJ2-7 and V is TRBV10-2, with D perhaps TRBD2 (5 bases). This CDR3 contains 15 residues. The V gene's germline CDR1 is WSHSY and CDR2 SAAADI. The germline V and J ends were trimmed by 3 bases and 4 bases, with 16 bases remaining between them. The CDR3 sequence is CASSDPAAAYYEQYF. CDR3 coding DNA: TGCGCCAGCAGTGATCCCGCAGCGGCCTATTACGAGCAGTACTTC.

The J gene is TRBJ2-7, the V gene TRBV6-5; 8 nucleotides line up with TRBD1. Germline-derived CDR1 and CDR2 are MNHEY and SVGAGI. V trimming: 5 bases; J trimming: 5 bases; junction bases outside the gene matches: 5. This CDR3 comprises 13 residues. Here the CDR3 reads CASSTGQGNEQYF. CDR3 DNA sequence: TGTGCCAGCAGTACCGGACAGGGCAACGAGCAGTACTTC.